The 15 T cell receptor beta chains given below trace back to one sample, sequenced in a study of blood T cell repertoires in COVID-19. Sequencing used immunoSEQ multiplex PCR; TCRdb keeps in-frame clones, though not all of them. Altogether 350,000 to 450,000 clones are present, 75% to 90% being singletons, with the ten largest covering 3.5% to 4%. Specimen: peripheral blood. All receptors come from a woman between 18 and 29 years old with acute or convalescent COVID-19.

The V and J genes are TRBV6-5 and TRBJ1-1; TRBD1 matches 10 bases. J was trimmed by 3 bases and V by 2 bases; bases with no gene match: 3. The CDR3 is 15 amino acids. Germline values: CDR1 MNHEY, CDR2 SVGAGI. The CDR3 DNA sequence: TGTGCCAGCAGTTACGGGACAGGGGAGGACACTGAAGCTTTCTTT. Translated: CASSYGTGEDTEAFF.

This chain connects TRBV6-5 to TRBJ1-6, with TRBD1 matching over 7 bases. V trimming: 6 bases; J trimming: 7 bases; junction bases outside the gene matches: 3. This CDR3 spans 13 amino acids. Looked up from germline, CDR1 is MNHEY and CDR2 is SVGAGI. CDR3 residues: CASREGANSPLHF. CDR3 DNA: TGTGCCAGCAGGGAGGGGGCCAATTCACCCCTCCACTTT.

This chain joins TRBV5-1 and TRBJ2-7; D may be TRBD1 (5 bases). The CDR3 length is 16 residues. V was pared by 4 bases and J by 0 bases, with 17 bases between. From germline, CDR1 is SGHRS and CDR2 YFSETQ. Here the CDR3 reads CASSPVPDIGSYEQYF. DNA of the CDR3: TGCGCCAGCAGCCCGGTGCCGGACATCGGCTCCTACGAGCAGTACTTC.

This clone was recorded only once. The chain employs TRBV18 and TRBJ2-3; D remains unclear. This CDR3 is built from 15 residues. Germline loops: CDR1 KGHSH, CDR2 LQKENI. Trimming stripped 3 bases from V and 1 base from J, with 11 bases between. The CDR3 DNA reads TGTGCCAGCTCACCGATGGCTAGTGGCACAGATACGCAGTATTTT. This gives the protein CASSPMASGTDTQYF. Full variable domain (missing parts from reference TRBV18 and TRBJ2-3): NAGVMQNPRHLVRRRGQEARLRCSPMKGHSHVYWYRQLPEEGLKFMVYLQKENIIDESGMPKERFSAEFPKEGPSILRIQQVVRGDSAAYFCASSPMASGTDTQYFGPGTRLTVL.

The chain joins TRBV5-5 to TRBJ1-2; no firm D call. The CDR3 loop spans 13 amino acids. With 0 bases removed from V and 6 bases from J, the gap between germline ends came to 9 bases. Germline CDR1 is SGHKS and CDR2 is YYEKEE (reference sequence). In DNA form, the CDR3 reads TGTGCCAGCAGCTTGGTCGGAGGGAATGGCTACACCTTC. This sequence encodes CASSLVGGNGYTF. Looking up the rest from reference TRBV5-5 and TRBJ1-2 gives the full variable domain: DAGVTQSPTHLIKTRGQQVTLRCSPISGHKSVSWYQQVLGQGPQFIFQYYEKEERGRGNFPDRFSARQFPNYSSELNVNALLLGDSALYLCASSLVGGNGYTFGSGTRLTVV.

The rearrangement links TRBV18 to TRBJ1-1; TRBD1 agrees at 7 bases. CDR3 length: 17 amino acids. Looked up from germline, CDR1 is KGHSH and CDR2 is LQKENI. The V gene end was trimmed by 2 bases and the J gene end by 6 bases; junction bases not matched to a gene: 15. CDR3 nucleotides: TGTGCCAGCTCACCAACAACCCAACAGACAGGGCAGGCTGAAGCTTTCTTT. This sequence encodes CASSPTTQQTGQAEAFF.

The gene calls are TRBV19 and TRBJ2-2; 7 bases map to TRBD1. Germline V gene data show CDR1 as LNHDA and CDR2 as SQIVND (reference sequence). The CDR3 extends over 15 amino acids. V was clipped by 5 bases and J by 5 bases; unmatched bases: 8. The CDR3 DNA reads TGTGCCAGTAGTTGGGAACAGGGGTGGACCGGGGAGCTGTTTTTT. Its translation: CASSWEQGWTGELFF.

V usage is TRBV7-2 and J usage is TRBJ2-7, with D possibly being TRBD2 (6 bases). Germline V lookup: CDR1 SGHTA, CDR2 FQGNSA. The V end lost 5 bases, the J end lost 3 bases, and 17 bases lay between the germline ends. The length of the CDR3 is 15 residues. The CDR3 spells CASSPLGSGIYEQYF. CDR3 in DNA: TGTGCCAGCAGCCCCCTGGGTAGCGGTATCTACGAGCAGTACTTC.

The chain joins TRBV6-5 to TRBJ1-4, with D unclear. The ends were cut back, 0 bases at V and 8 bases at J, with 10 bases in the middle. The CDR3 extends over 14 amino acids. The germline CDR1 and CDR2 sequences are MNHEY and SVGAGI. CDR3 nucleotide sequence: TGTGCCAGCAGTTACTCAGGCGGGGTGGAAAAACTGTTTTTT. It yields the protein CASSYSGGVEKLFF.

The chain links TRBV2 to TRBJ2-7; D is perhaps TRBD1 (6 bases). V lost 8 bases and J 1 base, leaving 15 bases between the germline ends. The CDR3 runs 14 residues. Germline V lookup: CDR1 SNHLY, CDR2 FYNNEI. The CDR3 reads CASHTGTNSYEQYF. The CDR3 DNA sequence: TGTGCCAGCCACACCGGGACAAATTCCTACGAGCAGTACTTC.

The chain has TRBV29-1 and TRBJ2-3; D may be TRBD1 (6 bases). V was pared by 4 bases and J by 4 bases, with 12 bases between. This CDR3 is built from 13 residues. The germline CDR1 and CDR2 sequences are SQVTM and ANQGSEA. DNA of the CDR3: TGCAGCGTTGTCAAGGACAGTTCAGATACGCAGTATTTT. Translated: CSVVKDSSDTQYF.

The chain joins TRBV9 to TRBJ1-1; D perhaps matches TRBD1 (5 bases). Germline V CDR1 and CDR2: SGDLS, YYNGEE. V was pared by 5 bases and J by 0 bases, with 17 bases between. CDR3 size: 16 residues. The CDR3 sequence: CASSRGGGEVNTEAFF. CDR3 bases: TGTGCCAGCAGTAGAGGAGGAGGGGAAGTGAACACTGAAGCTTTCTTT.

This chain joins TRBV11-2 and TRBJ2-7; 9 nucleotides align to TRBD2. The germline gives CDR1 SGHAT, CDR2 FQNNGV. Trimming removed 5 bases from V and 4 bases from J; junction bases left unmatched: 6. The CDR3 loop spans 14 amino acids. CDR3 in DNA: TGTGCCAGCAGCCGGGGTAGCGGGGGATACGAGCAGTACTTC. Translating gives CASSRGSGGYEQYF.

The chain joins TRBV7-8 to TRBJ2-3; perhaps TRBD2 as D (6 bases). The length of the CDR3 is 15 residues. Trimming removed 3 bases at V and 0 bases at J, with 10 bases between. Per the germline V gene, CDR1 is SGHVS and CDR2 is FQNEAQ. The CDR3 DNA reads as TGTGCCAGCAGCTTGTTCCGGGGGAGCACAGATACGCAGTATTTT. Translated: CASSLFRGSTDTQYF.

The chain carries TRBV28 and TRBJ2-4; tentative D call: TRBD1 (6 bases). V was cut by 5 bases and J by 8 bases, with 16 bases left in between. From germline, CDR1 is MDHEN and CDR2 SYDVKM. The CDR3 spans 14 residues. In DNA, the CDR3 is TGTGCCAGCAGTCCCCAACAGGGATATGACATTCAGTACTTC. Translating it yields CASSPQQGYDIQYF.